A single sample is the source of the 16 T cell receptor beta chains below, sequenced in a study of CD8 T cells in ankylosing spondylitis. TCRdb passed the 5' RACE reads through MiXCR, listing each CDR3 protein once. Seen here are just over 350,000 distinct CDR3 sequences, roughly 20% observed once, and the top ten hold under 15%. The sample taken for sequencing was blood, either unsorted or a sorted T cell fraction (not recorded which). The receptors were gathered from a male donor with ankylosing spondylitis or in good health (not recorded which).

There are a few counts of this clonotype. The chain joins TRBV4-1 to TRBJ2-3, with D uncertain. This CDR3 region has 16 residues. Trimming removed 3 bases from V and 2 bases from J, with 15 bases in between. The germline gives CDR1 MGHRA, CDR2 YSYEKL. The CDR3 sequence: CASSQDQPNPTDTQYF. CDR3 in DNA: TGCGCCAGCAGCCAGGATCAACCCAATCCCACAGATACGCAGTATTTT.

This clonotype was seen repeatedly, ten times or more. The CDR3 DNA is TGCGCCAGCAGTTGGGGGAAATCCTACGAGCAGTACTTC. It encodes CASSWGKSYEQYF. The chain couples TRBV10-2 to TRBJ2-7, with D perhaps given as TRBD1 or TRBD2 (5 bases each). The CDR3 sequence is 13 residues long. The V end was cut by 5 bases, the J end by 1 base, with 9 bases between. CDR1 and CDR2 (germline): WSHSY, SAAADI.

This rearrangement joins TRBV4-2 to TRBJ1-1; D remains ambiguous. Per germline, CDR1 LGHNA and CDR2 YNFKEQ. Trimming removed 1 base at V and 11 bases at J, with 8 bases between. This CDR3 has 11 amino acids. CDR3 in DNA: TGTGCCAGCAGCCAAGCCGGGTTGGCTTTCTTT. Translating it yields CASSQAGLAFF.

V gene TRBV7-9 combines with J gene TRBJ2-7, with D perhaps matching TRBD1 (5 bases). Per the germline V gene, CDR1 is SEHNR and CDR2 is FQNEAQ (reference sequence). This CDR3 has 14 residues. The V end was cut by 1 base, the J end by 6 bases, with 13 bases between. CDR3 loop: CASSLVTVGAEQYF. The CDR3 nucleotides are TGTGCCAGCAGCTTAGTTACCGTTGGGGCCGAGCAGTACTTC.

The V gene is TRBV5-1, the J gene TRBJ1-4; D is unresolved. This CDR3 is built from 14 residues. In germline, CDR1 is SGHRS, CDR2 YFSETQ. Trimming cost V 2 bases and J 0 bases, with 5 bases left between them. CDR3 DNA sequence: TGCGCCAGCAGCTTCGGGACAACTAATGAAAAACTGTTTTTT. Amino acid sequence: CASSFGTTNEKLFF. The full variable domain, its missing parts supplied by reference TRBV5-1 and TRBJ1-4, is KAGVTQTPRYLIKTRGQQVTLSCSPISGHRSVSWYQQTPGQGLQFLFEYFSETQRNKGNFPGRFSGRQFSNSRSEMNVSTLELGDSALYLCASSFGTTNEKLFFGSGTQLSVL.

This clonotype was counted only a few times. This chain links TRBV24-1 with TRBJ2-5, with D perhaps being TRBD1 or TRBD2 (5 bases each). The germline V and J ends were trimmed by 5 bases and 4 bases, with 13 bases remaining between them. This CDR3 is built from 14 residues. Germline V gene data show CDR1 as KGHDR and CDR2 as SFDVKD. CDR3 coding DNA: TGTGCCACCAGTGCTCTGGGTGGGGGAGAGACCCAGTACTTC. This codes for CATSALGGGETQYF.

The chain couples TRBV6-5 to TRBJ2-2; TRBD1 might be the D (5 bases). CDR1 MNHEY and CDR2 SVGAGI come from the germline V gene. V shed 2 bases and J shed 5 bases, with 12 bases lying between them. The CDR3 covers 15 residues. Here the CDR3 DNA reads TGTGCCAGCAGTTACGGGGCTCAGGAAACCGGGGAGCTGTTTTTT. Amino acids: CASSYGAQETGELFF.

This rearrangement joins TRBV7-9 to TRBJ2-2; 8 nucleotides agree with TRBD1. In germline, CDR1 is SEHNR, CDR2 FQNEAQ (reference sequence). J gave up 8 bases and V 5 bases, and 7 bases lay outside the gene matches. CDR3 size: 14 residues. The CDR3 is CASSQGQDVGELFF. CDR3 sequence (DNA): TGTGCCAGCAGCCAGGGACAGGATGTGGGGGAGCTGTTTTTT.

The chain couples TRBV12-3 or TRBV12-4 to TRBJ1-1; D gene ambiguous. Trimming stripped 1 base from V and 8 bases from J, with 8 bases between. The CDR3 totals 12 residues. The CDR3 sequence: CASSLGYPEAFF. CDR3 coding DNA: TGTGCCAGCAGTTTAGGATACCCGGAAGCTTTCTTT.

The rearrangement links TRBV28 to TRBJ2-6, with 9 positions matching TRBD1. In germline, CDR1 is MDHEN, CDR2 SYDVKM. The V gene end was trimmed by 6 bases and the J gene end by 0 bases; junction bases not matched to a gene: 9. The CDR3 contains 18 residues. The CDR3 DNA is TGTGCCAGCAGGACAACCGGGACAGGGTTCTCTGGGGCCAACGTCCTGACTTTC. This gives the protein CASRTTGTGFSGANVLTF.

In its sample, this clonotype was seen many times. This chain uses TRBV28 with TRBJ1-2; maybe TRBD1 (5 bases). CDR1 and CDR2 from the germline V gene are MDHEN and SYDVKM. This CDR3 spans 13 amino acids. The V end lost 1 base, the J end lost 2 bases, and 5 bases lay between the germline ends. The CDR3 sequence is CASSLSGNYGYTF. CDR3 nucleotides: TGTGCCAGCAGTTTATCAGGGAACTATGGCTACACCTTC.

This chain uses TRBV11-2 with TRBJ2-7; 8 bases are shared with TRBD2. The CDR3 spans 16 residues. The V and J ends lost 4 bases and 0 bases, in that order; junction bases with no gene match: 8. Germline V gives CDR1 SGHAT, CDR2 FQNNGV. CDR3 region: CASSSKRGPHSYEQYF. CDR3 DNA: TGTGCCAGCAGCTCAAAGCGGGGGCCCCACTCCTACGAGCAGTACTTC.

The CDR3 spells CASSARTGDDTQYF. In DNA, the CDR3 is TGTGCCAGCAGCGCCCGCACAGGGGACGATACGCAGTATTTT. V gene TRBV11-2 combines with J gene TRBJ2-3; 7 bases align to TRBD1. The germline CDR1 and CDR2 sequences are SGHAT and FQNNGV. The CDR3 totals 14 residues. Trimming cost V 5 bases and J 6 bases; bases outside gene matches: 8.

CDR3 in DNA: TGTGCCACCAGTGTCGGTTACGAGCAGTACTTC. Translating it yields CATSVGYEQYF. The chain joins TRBV24-1 to TRBJ2-7; D remains ambiguous. CDR1 KGHDR and CDR2 SFDVKD come from the germline V gene. V shed 5 bases and J shed 4 bases, with 5 bases lying between them. The CDR3 runs 11 residues.

This clonotype was detected only a few times. This sequence joins TRBV5-5 and TRBJ2-1; 8 bases are a match to TRBD2. J lost 4 bases, V lost 3 bases, and 6 bases had no gene match. The V gene's germline CDR1 is SGHKS and CDR2 YYEKEE (reference sequence). There are 15 residues in the CDR3. This CDR3 reads CASSWKTSEYNEQFF. CDR3 coding DNA: TGTGCCAGCAGCTGGAAGACTAGCGAATACAATGAGCAGTTCTTC.

The rearrangement joins TRBV28 to TRBJ2-5; the match to TRBD1 covers 10 bases. In germline, CDR1 is MDHEN, CDR2 SYDVKM. This CDR3 is built from 13 residues. The trim removed 6 bases at V and 3 bases at J, leaving 1 base unmatched. This chain's CDR3 is CASRGQGKETQYF. In DNA form, the CDR3 reads TGTGCCAGCAGGGGACAGGGGAAAGAGACCCAGTACTTC.